The 19 T cell receptor beta chains below all came from one sample that was sequenced in a study of blood T cell repertoires in COVID-19. TCRdb's copy holds only in-frame clones and misses some; the assay was immunoSEQ multiplex PCR. The sample comprises 95,000 to 150,000 clones, roughly 88% of which are singletons, and 0.88% rests with the top ten. Sequenced input: peripheral blood. These receptors were collected from a woman aged 45-65 years with active or convalescent COVID-19.

This chain uses TRBV12-3 or TRBV12-4 with TRBJ2-7; TRBD2 agrees at 7 bases. The CDR3 is 12 amino acids. Unmatched junction bases numbered 4, after V lost 5 bases and J lost 6 bases. CDR3: CASSPAGVEQYF. Written as DNA, the CDR3 is TGTGCCAGCAGTCCGGCGGGGGTCGAGCAGTACTTC.

The gene calls are TRBV7-2 and TRBJ2-7; 7 bases are shared with TRBD2. The CDR3 is made up of 14 amino acids. CDR1 is SGHTA, CDR2 FQGNSA, per germline. V lost 1 base to trimming and J lost 0 bases; unmatched junction nucleotides: 0. The CDR3 DNA sequence: TGTGCCAGCAGCTTAGGACTAGCCTCCTACGAGCAGTACTTC. It is translated as CASSLGLASYEQYF.

The sample holds one count of this clone. CDR3 protein: CASSYGGQGGQPQHF. The CDR3 DNA reads as TGTGCCAGCAGTTACGGGGGACAGGGAGGTCAGCCCCAGCATTTT. The chain joins TRBV6-6 to TRBJ1-5; 9 bases fit TRBD1. This CDR3 is built from 15 residues. The trim removed 2 bases at V and 6 bases at J, leaving 5 bases unmatched. Per the germline V gene, CDR1 is MNHNY and CDR2 is SVGAGI (reference sequence).

The V call is TRBV28, the J call TRBJ1-2; 7 positions match TRBD1. Per germline, CDR1 MDHEN and CDR2 SYDVKM. Trimming at V came to 9 bases and at J to 2 bases, leaving 12 bases not matched to a gene. There are 15 residues in the CDR3. CDR3 region: CASSGGTGANYGYTF. CDR3 coding DNA: TGTGCCAGTTCCGGGGGCACAGGGGCGAACTATGGCTACACCTTC.

Details on this clone: This sample includes further DNA sequences coding for the same CDR3. The rearrangement links TRBV7-2 to TRBJ2-7; TRBD2 matches 10 bases. This CDR3 comprises 15 residues. V shed 4 bases, J shed 4 bases, and the junction held 7 bases outside the gene matches. Germline values: CDR1 SGHTA, CDR2 FQGNSA. CDR3 nucleotide sequence: TGTGCCAGCAGCTCAGGGCTAGCGGGAGTATACGAGCAGTACTTC. Translated: CASSSGLAGVYEQYF.

The V and J genes are TRBV19 and TRBJ1-5; TRBD1 might be the D (5 bases). Trimming cost V 9 bases and J 1 base, with 13 bases left between them. Germline V CDR1 and CDR2: LNHDA, SQIVND (reference sequence). The CDR3 extends over 14 amino acids. The CDR3 sequence is CASSRGSSNQPQHF. CDR3 bases: TGTGCCAGCTCGCGGGGGTCGAGCAATCAGCCCCAGCATTTT.

This chain uses TRBV2 with TRBJ2-7, with unresolved D. V was clipped by 2 bases and J by 3 bases, with 11 bases between them. In germline, CDR1 is SNHLY, CDR2 FYNNEI. The CDR3 length is 14 residues. The CDR3 DNA follows: TGTGCCAGCAGTGAACAGGCCCTAATCTACGAGCAGTACTTC. Translated, it gives CASSEQALIYEQYF.

The gene calls are TRBV6-5 and TRBJ2-1; D might be TRBD1 (7 bases). Trimming took 5 bases from V and 4 from J, leaving 15 bases between them. Germline assignment: CDR1 MNHEY and CDR2 SVGAGI. This CDR3 comprises 15 residues. CDR3 nucleotide sequence: TGTGCCAGCAGTCCAGGGGGGAAGGGTTACAATGAGCAGTTCTTC. This codes for CASSPGGKGYNEQFF.

The V call is TRBV5-1, the J call TRBJ2-5; D might be TRBD1 (5 bases). The CDR3 extends over 15 amino acids. CDR1 and CDR2 from the germline V gene are SGHRS and YFSETQ. The V and J ends lost 0 bases and 5 bases respectively, with 14 bases between them. The CDR3 DNA reads as TGCGCCAGCAGCTTGGCCATAGGGGAATGGGAGACCCAGTACTTC. It is translated as CASSLAIGEWETQYF. The full variable domain, in which reference TRBV5-1 and TRBJ2-5 provide the parts outside the CDR3, is KAGVTQTPRYLIKTRGQQVTLSCSPISGHRSVSWYQQTPGQGLQFLFEYFSETQRNKGNFPGRFSGRQFSNSRSEMNVSTLELGDSALYLCASSLAIGEWETQYFGPGTRLLVL.

J is TRBJ2-2 and V is TRBV7-3; TRBD2 agrees at 8 bases. CDR1 is SGHTA, CDR2 FQGTGA, per germline. The CDR3 has 17 residues. The ends lost 1 base at V and 5 bases at J; junction bases unmatched: 9. The CDR3 sequence: CASSLSISGIYTGELFF. Written as DNA, the CDR3 is TGTGCCAGCAGCTTAAGCATTAGCGGGATTTATACCGGGGAGCTGTTTTTT.

V usage is TRBV19 and J usage is TRBJ2-3; 8 bases agree with TRBD2. The CDR3 is 15 residues long. V dropped 6 bases and J dropped 3; count of bases not matched to a gene: 8. The germline V gene has CDR1 LNHDA and CDR2 SQIVND (reference sequence). This CDR3 is CASSKREIGTDTQYF. The CDR3 DNA sequence: TGTGCCAGTAGCAAGCGGGAGATTGGTACAGATACGCAGTATTTT.

The chain joins TRBV28 to TRBJ1-1, with D unclear. V shed 4 bases and J shed 3 bases, with 12 bases lying between them. The germline V gene has CDR1 MDHEN and CDR2 SYDVKM. CDR3 length: 14 amino acids. As DNA, the CDR3 is TGTGCCAGCAGTTCCCTCGCGGACTACACTGAAGCTTTCTTT. Protein sequence: CASSSLADYTEAFF.

The rearrangement links TRBV19 to TRBJ2-4; D might be TRBD2 (7 bases). The CDR3 runs to 17 residues. V was cut by 4 bases and J by 0 bases, with 16 bases left in between. Per the germline V gene, CDR1 is LNHDA and CDR2 is SQIVND (reference sequence). The CDR3 is CASSRGLAEIAKNIQYF. The DNA of the CDR3 is TGTGCCAGTAGTAGGGGGCTAGCGGAGATAGCCAAAAACATTCAGTACTTC.

The genes are TRBV29-1 and TRBJ2-2, with 7 bases lining up with TRBD2. The junction had 8 bases not matched to a gene; V was cut back by 4 bases and J by 3 bases. The CDR3 is made up of 15 amino acids. Germline assignment: CDR1 SQVTM and CDR2 ANQGSEA. The chain's CDR3 is CSVVGGRSYTGELFF. The CDR3 nucleotides read TGCAGCGTTGTGGGCGGGAGATCCTACACCGGGGAGCTGTTTTTT.

The genes are TRBV7-2 and TRBJ1-4; TRBD1 agrees at 7 bases. Germline assignment: CDR1 SGHTA and CDR2 FQGNSA. This CDR3 region has 12 residues. V was clipped by 4 bases and J by 9 bases; unmatched bases: 2. CDR3 sequence: CASSSTGQKLFF. The CDR3 DNA reads as TGTGCCAGCAGCTCGACAGGGCAAAAACTGTTTTTT. The full variable domain, with the rest looked up from reference TRBV7-2 and TRBJ1-4, is GAGVSQSPSNKVTEKGKDVELRCDPISGHTALYWYRQSLGQGLEFLIYFQGNSAPDKSGLPSDRFSAERTGGSVSTLTIQRTQQEDSAVYLCASSSTGQKLFFGSGTQLSVL.

The V call is TRBV28, the J call TRBJ1-2; D is unresolved. The CDR3 has 13 residues. The germline V gene has CDR1 MDHEN and CDR2 SYDVKM. V was trimmed by 7 bases and J by 3 bases, leaving 12 bases between them. CDR3 sequence reads: CASTTRVDYGYTF. The CDR3 coding sequence is TGTGCCAGCACCACCCGGGTCGACTATGGCTACACCTTC.

The rearrangement joins TRBV27 to TRBJ2-1; no reliable D call. Trimming cost V 2 bases and J 6 bases, with 8 bases left between them. The CDR3 totals 13 residues. CDR1 and CDR2 (germline): MNHEY, SMNVEV (reference sequence). The CDR3, as DNA: TGTGCCAGCAGTTTAGGGCTCGGCAATGAGCAGTTCTTC. Encoded protein: CASSLGLGNEQFF.

This chain links TRBV10-3 with TRBJ2-1; D might be TRBD2 (5 bases). CDR1 and CDR2 from the germline V gene are ENHRY and SYGVKD. The CDR3 length is 14 residues. With 6 bases removed from V and 4 bases from J, the gap between germline ends came to 13 bases. CDR3 nucleotides: TGTGCCATCAGCAGTCTCGGAGGTTACAATGAGCAGTTCTTC. Amino acids: CAISSLGGYNEQFF.

This chain joins TRBV5-1 and TRBJ1-1; 9 bases align to TRBD1. The ends lost 4 bases at V and 0 bases at J; junction bases unmatched: 4. The CDR3 is made up of 15 amino acids. In germline, CDR1 is SGHRS, CDR2 YFSETQ. The CDR3 region is CASSAGQGMNTEAFF. As DNA, the CDR3 is TGCGCCAGCAGCGCCGGACAGGGGATGAACACTGAAGCTTTCTTT. The full variable domain, completed using reference TRBV5-1 and TRBJ1-1, is KAGVTQTPRYLIKTRGQQVTLSCSPISGHRSVSWYQQTPGQGLQFLFEYFSETQRNKGNFPGRFSGRQFSNSRSEMNVSTLELGDSALYLCASSAGQGMNTEAFFGQGTRLTVV.